This T cell receptor beta chain was found in a study of T cell responses to AZD1222 COVID-19 vaccine. Study-wide results and limits: Epitopes outside B.1.351 and B.1.1.7 mutated regions reportedly drew nearly half of spike TCRs.

A single count supports this clone. Its specificity is not known. The V gene end was trimmed by 6 bases and the J gene end by 2 bases; junction bases not matched to a gene: 12. The CDR3 totals 16 residues. Looked up from germline, CDR1 is MDHEN and CDR2 is SYDVKM. Using immunoSEQ multiplex PCR, the repertoire was profiled, and TCRdb retains in-frame clones only, with some absent. This sample has about 150,000 clones; 90% occur once, and the top ten carry 1.8%. This chain links TRBV28 with TRBJ2-7; 8 nucleotides agree with TRBD2. This receptor was identified in an adult in good health. The sequencing here drew on peripheral blood, taken on day 0 of AZD1222 vaccination. This CDR3 is CASSINPGLGPYEQYF. CDR3 sequence (DNA): TGTGCCAGCAGCATCAACCCGGGACTAGGACCCTACGAGCAGTACTTC.